One sample yielded the 2 T cell receptor beta chains listed below, sequenced in a study of blood T cell repertoires in COVID-19. The protocol was immunoSEQ multiplex PCR, while the TCRdb copy is restricted to in-frame clones and leaves out a portion. The table has roughly 84,000 clones, around 75% seen once. The specimen was peripheral blood. Source of these receptors: a woman aged 45-60 years with acute or convalescent COVID-19.

The sample holds a few counts of this clone. This sequence joins TRBV7-3 and TRBJ2-2; D gene ambiguous. This CDR3 spans 13 amino acids. With 2 bases removed from V and 5 bases from J, the gap between germline ends came to 6 bases. CDR1 and CDR2 (germline): SGHTA, FQGTGA. CDR3 DNA sequence: TGTGCCAGCAGCTTACTGGAGACCGGGGAGCTGTTTTTT. Translated: CASSLLETGELFF.

In this sample, this clone turned up a few times. The chain recombines TRBV6-2 or TRBV6-3 with TRBJ1-5, with D maybe TRBD1 (6 bases). The V and J ends lost 5 bases and 2 bases respectively, with 10 bases between them. The CDR3 sequence is 14 residues long. Germline lookup yields CDR1 MNHEY and CDR2 SVGEGT. The CDR3 DNA follows: TGTGCCAGCAGTACGAGACAGGGCAATCAGCCCCAGCATTTT. It specifies CASSTRQGNQPQHF.